The 31 T cell receptor beta chains reported below all come from one sample, sequenced in a study of OX40 agonist ivuxolimab in advanced cancers. The assay was immunoSEQ multiplex PCR, and TCRdb's table has in-frame clones only and misses some. The table shows more than 80,000 clones, with less than 95% occurring only once. This specimen was CD4+ or CD8+ T cells sorted from blood, taken in a trial of the OX40 agonist ivuxolimab. The receptors originated from an adult with an advanced solid tumor such as melanoma, head and neck, liver or kidney cancer.

The rearrangement links TRBV2 to TRBJ2-1; no definite D call. V was clipped by 3 bases and J by 12 bases, with 6 bases between them. This CDR3 comprises 10 residues. CDR1 is SNHLY, CDR2 FYNNEI, per germline. CDR3 residues: CASSEGTQFF. Written as DNA, the CDR3 is TGTGCCAGCAGTGAGGGAACGCAGTTCTTC.

A single count supports this clone. The chain combines TRBV6-1 with TRBJ1-4; maybe TRBD1 (5 bases). Germline V gives CDR1 MNHNS, CDR2 SASEGT. The CDR3 is 15 amino acids. V was clipped by 6 bases and J by 1 base, with 12 bases between them. The CDR3 spells CASSPPGGTNEKLFF. The CDR3 region has the DNA TGTGCCAGCAGCCCTCCGGGGGGAACTAATGAAAAACTGTTTTTT.

The J gene is TRBJ1-4, the V gene TRBV10-2; possible D gene TRBD1, 5 bases. V gave up 4 bases and J gave up 8 bases, with 5 bases separating them. There are 11 residues in the CDR3. CDR1 is WSHSY, CDR2 SAAADI, per germline. CDR3 sequence: CASSGGEKLFF. The CDR3 DNA reads TGCGCCAGCAGTGGGGGGGAAAAACTGTTTTTT.

The chain is built from TRBV27 and TRBJ2-7, with TRBD2 identical over 13 bases. Per the germline V gene, CDR1 is MNHEY and CDR2 is SMNVEV (reference sequence). This CDR3 contains 17 residues. The J segment lost 7 bases and the V segment lost 7 bases, leaving 16 bases of the junction unmatched. The CDR3 loop is CASTPYYRLAGGEEQYF. CDR3 in DNA: TGTGCCAGCACCCCTTACTACCGACTAGCGGGGGGCGAAGAGCAGTACTTC.

This clone was seen a single time. This rearrangement joins TRBV6-5 to TRBJ2-5; D might be TRBD2 (5 bases). Trimming took off 5 bases at V and 7 bases at J, with 17 bases between the two ends. Germline loops: CDR1 MNHEY, CDR2 SVGAGI. CDR3 length: 14 residues. CDR3 sequence: CASSEGGVDRTQYF. The CDR3 DNA follows: TGTGCCAGCAGTGAAGGAGGAGTGGATCGGACCCAGTACTTC.

Only one count was recorded for this clone. This sequence joins TRBV19 and TRBJ2-2; 12 bases agree with TRBD2. CDR1 is LNHDA and CDR2 is SQIVND in the germline V gene (reference sequence). The CDR3 contains 16 residues. After removal of 3 bases from V and 5 bases from J, the junction contained 4 bases not matched to a gene. CDR3 nucleotides: TGTGCCAGTAGTATCCACCTAGCGGGGGGGACCGGGGAGCTGTTTTTT. Its translation is CASSIHLAGGTGELFF.

The rearrangement links TRBV5-1 to TRBJ2-7; tentatively, D is TRBD2 (5 bases). The CDR3 spans 16 residues. CDR1 is SGHRS, CDR2 YFSETQ, per germline. V dropped 4 bases and J dropped 7 bases, with 24 bases sitting between them. In DNA, the CDR3 is TGCGCCAGCAGCCCGGCGGGTACAGCGTCACCAACGGAGCAGTACTTC. Its translation: CASSPAGTASPTEQYF.

The chain uses TRBV6-4 and TRBJ2-2; D is unclear. V lost 6 bases and J lost 4, with 6 bases in between. CDR3 length: 12 amino acids. Per germline, CDR1 MRHNA and CDR2 SNTAGT. CDR3 sequence reads: CASSTSTGELFF. CDR3 coding DNA: TGTGCCAGCAGCACGAGCACCGGGGAGCTGTTTTTT.

The V and J genes are TRBV28 and TRBJ1-3; 7 bases are a match to TRBD1. Per germline, CDR1 MDHEN and CDR2 SYDVKM. This CDR3 has 16 residues. V lost 4 bases and J lost 5; bases outside the gene matches: 11. As DNA, the CDR3 is TGTGCCAGCAGTTCACCCGCGACAGGGACAAGAAACACCATATATTTT. The encoded protein is CASSSPATGTRNTIYF.

The V gene is TRBV6-5, the J gene TRBJ2-1; 11 bases match TRBD1. Germline V lookup: CDR1 MNHEY, CDR2 SVGAGI. The CDR3 sequence is 12 residues long. V lost 8 bases to trimming and J lost 7 bases; unmatched junction nucleotides: 1. The CDR3 DNA sequence: TGTGCCAGCGGGGACAGGGGGAATGAGCAGTTCTTC. Its protein is CASGDRGNEQFF.

This clone has only a few counts. This chain links TRBV5-1 with TRBJ2-1; 9 nucleotides match TRBD1. The germline gives CDR1 SGHRS, CDR2 YFSETQ. The CDR3 is 16 residues long. V lost 4 bases and J lost 5; bases outside the gene matches: 10. Here the CDR3 DNA reads TGCGCCAGCAGCCCATCACCGGGACAGGGACACAATGAGCAGTTCTTC. Translation gives CASSPSPGQGHNEQFF.

The chain carries TRBV6-6 and TRBJ1-1; D is perhaps TRBD1 (6 bases). From germline, CDR1 is MNHNY and CDR2 SVGAGI (reference sequence). Trimming shortened V by 6 bases and J by 4 bases, and 12 bases separated the two germline ends. CDR3 length: 13 amino acids. The CDR3, as DNA: TGTGCCAGCAGGTCAGGGGTTAGCACTGAAGCTTTCTTT. Its protein is CASRSGVSTEAFF.

The chain joins TRBV4-3 to TRBJ1-4; possibly TRBD1 for D (5 bases). The ends were cut back, 3 bases at V and 8 bases at J, with 16 bases in the middle. This CDR3 spans 15 amino acids. Germline assignment: CDR1 LGHNA and CDR2 YSLEER. This chain's CDR3 is CASSHIGGEGEKLFF. Here the CDR3 DNA reads TGCGCCAGCAGCCACATCGGGGGAGAGGGGGAAAAACTGTTTTTT.

This rearrangement joins TRBV6-5 to TRBJ2-5, with D uncertain. Germline V CDR1 and CDR2: MNHEY, SVGAGI. V was clipped by 4 bases and J by 5 bases, with 17 bases between them. The CDR3 length is 15 residues. DNA for the CDR3: TGTGCCAGCAGTTTCCAGGTGTTGCCAAGGGAGACCCAGTACTTC. Translating gives CASSFQVLPRETQYF.

V is TRBV6-5 and J is TRBJ2-3; 7 nucleotides align to TRBD1. The CDR3 consists of 15 residues. The V gene end was trimmed by 6 bases and the J gene end by 2 bases; junction bases not matched to a gene: 8. The germline V gene encodes CDR1 MNHEY and CDR2 SVGAGI. In DNA, the CDR3 is TGTGCCAGCAGCCGACAGGGCCCCCCCACAGATACGCAGTATTTT. This translates into CASSRQGPPTDTQYF.

The rearrangement joins TRBV2 to TRBJ2-2; no clear D. CDR1 and CDR2 from the germline V gene are SNHLY and FYNNEI. The ends were cut back, 4 bases at V and 1 base at J, with 7 bases in the middle. The CDR3 runs to 14 residues. The CDR3 sequence: CASSGTRNTGELFF. The CDR3, as DNA: TGTGCCAGCAGTGGGACGAGGAACACCGGGGAGCTGTTTTTT.

V and J are TRBV28 and TRBJ1-4; tentatively, D is TRBD1 (5 bases). In germline, CDR1 is MDHEN, CDR2 SYDVKM. The CDR3 consists of 15 residues. Trimming took 5 bases from V and 7 from J, leaving 17 bases between them. The CDR3 DNA follows: TGTGCCAGCAGTCCACCGGGCGGCGGGGGTGAAAAACTGTTTTTT. Protein: CASSPPGGGGEKLFF.

The rearrangement links TRBV7-9 to TRBJ2-1; 8 nucleotides agree with TRBD2. The V segment lost 2 bases and the J segment 10 bases; nucleotides outside the gene matches: 1. The CDR3 sequence is 12 residues long. CDR1 is SEHNR, CDR2 FQNEAQ, per germline (reference sequence). The CDR3 reads CASSLIAGEQFF. CDR3 bases: TGTGCCAGCAGCTTAATAGCGGGAGAGCAGTTCTTC.

The rearrangement joins TRBV6-6 to TRBJ1-1; D remains ambiguous. Germline V gene data show CDR1 as MNHNY and CDR2 as SVGAGI (reference sequence). The germline V and J ends were trimmed by 6 bases and 0 bases, with 14 bases remaining between them. The CDR3 length is 15 residues. As DNA, the CDR3 is TGTGCCAGCAGACCTGGGGTTGGGATGAACACTGAAGCTTTCTTT. Its protein is CASRPGVGMNTEAFF.

This rearrangement joins TRBV28 to TRBJ1-2; a possible D gene is TRBD1 (5 bases). The CDR3 extends over 15 amino acids. Trimming pared 3 bases from V and 4 bases from J, leaving 15 bases between. The germline V gene encodes CDR1 MDHEN and CDR2 SYDVKM. CDR3 DNA: TGTGCCAGCAGTTTGGCAGGGCCCATAAGCTATGGCTACACCTTC. Protein product: CASSLAGPISYGYTF.

The rearrangement uses TRBV28 and TRBJ2-5; TRBD2 aligns across 11 bases. The germline V gene encodes CDR1 MDHEN and CDR2 SYDVKM. The V and J ends lost 2 bases and 5 bases, in that order; junction bases with no gene match: 1. CDR3 size: 14 residues. CDR3 protein: CASSLRLAGETQYF. For the CDR3, the DNA is TGTGCCAGCAGTTTAAGACTAGCGGGGGAGACCCAGTACTTC.

This chain connects TRBV28 to TRBJ2-7, with a tentative D call TRBD1 (6 bases). The ends were cut back, 3 bases at V and 4 bases at J, with 19 bases in the middle. Germline V gives CDR1 MDHEN, CDR2 SYDVKM. This CDR3 has 16 residues. CDR3 sequence: CASSFSHAAGEYEQYF. CDR3 nucleotide sequence: TGTGCCAGCAGTTTTTCTCACGCGGCAGGGGAGTACGAGCAGTACTTC.

This clone was observed a single time. This chain links TRBV7-2 with TRBJ1-5, with D perhaps matching TRBD1 (5 bases). The CDR3 is 15 residues long. V lost 1 base to trimming and J lost 8 bases, with 15 bases between them. Germline V CDR1 and CDR2: SGHTA, FQGNSA. The CDR3, as DNA: TGTGCCAGCAGCTTAGGGGCAGGGAGGACGGAGCCCCAGCATTTT. Amino acids: CASSLGAGRTEPQHF.

Here the CDR3 reads CASSEHIGGYEQYF. DNA of the CDR3: TGTGCCAGCAGTGAACACATCGGGGGGTACGAGCAGTACTTC. This rearrangement joins TRBV6-1 to TRBJ2-7, with 7 bases lining up with TRBD2. The CDR3 extends over 14 amino acids. After removal of 2 bases from V and 4 bases from J, the junction contained 5 bases not matched to a gene. Germline-derived CDR1 and CDR2 are MNHNS and SASEGT.

This clone was counted between two and nine times. CDR3 DNA: TGTGCCAGCAGCACCCAGGGAGGCAATCAGCCCCAGCATTTT. This codes for CASSTQGGNQPQHF. The chain has TRBV6-4 and TRBJ1-5, with TRBD1 as a possible D gene (5 bases). The germline V and J ends were trimmed by 6 bases and 2 bases, with 11 bases remaining between them. Germline V gene data show CDR1 as MRHNA and CDR2 as SNTAGT. The CDR3 runs to 14 residues.

V and J are TRBV7-8 and TRBJ2-1; 9 bases map to TRBD1. Germline-derived CDR1 and CDR2 are SGHVS and FQNEAQ. The CDR3 runs to 16 residues. J was trimmed by 8 bases and V by 4 bases; bases with no gene match: 12. The CDR3 loop reads CASSSPMDRGGDEQFF. The CDR3 coding sequence is TGTGCCAGCAGCTCACCAATGGACAGGGGAGGGGATGAGCAGTTCTTC.

The chain carries TRBV25-1 and TRBJ1-3, with 7 bases fitting TRBD1. J gave up 4 bases and V 3 bases, and 3 bases lay outside the gene matches. The CDR3 runs to 14 residues. CDR1 and CDR2 (germline): MGHDK, SYGVNS. CDR3 amino acids: CASSDSGQGNTIYF. The CDR3, as DNA: TGTGCCAGCAGTGATTCGGGACAGGGAAACACCATATATTTT.

V and J are TRBV28 and TRBJ1-2, with D perhaps matching TRBD1 (5 bases). The CDR3 length is 13 residues. CDR1 MDHEN and CDR2 SYDVKM come from the germline V gene. V was shortened by 5 bases and J by 4 bases, with 11 bases between the two germline ends. CDR3 coding DNA: TGTGCCAGCAGTCTGAGACAGAGCTATGGCTACACCTTC. Protein: CASSLRQSYGYTF.

The chain links TRBV7-9 to TRBJ1-5; D is ambiguous. The CDR3 spans 12 residues. The V end lost 5 bases, the J end lost 2 bases, and 4 bases lay between the germline ends. Germline CDR1 and CDR2: SEHNR and FQNEAQ (reference sequence). Here the CDR3 reads CASSPGNQPQHF. DNA for the CDR3: TGTGCCAGCAGCCCGGGCAATCAGCCCCAGCATTTT.

The rearrangement joins TRBV5-8 to TRBJ2-2; 11 positions match TRBD2. Germline values: CDR1 SGHTS, CDR2 YDEGEE. The CDR3 consists of 16 residues. J was trimmed by 6 bases and V by 7 bases; bases with no gene match: 11. CDR3 amino acids: CASRLTSGALAGELFF. The DNA for the CDR3 is TGTGCCAGCCGTTTGACTAGCGGGGCTCTCGCCGGGGAGCTGTTTTTT.

V usage is TRBV7-2 and J usage is TRBJ2-6, with D unclear. This CDR3 is 14 amino acids long. CDR1 and CDR2 from the germline V gene are SGHTA and FQGNSA. V was trimmed by 2 bases and J by 2 bases, leaving 4 bases between them. In nucleotides, the CDR3 is TGTGCCAGCAGCTTACACCCTGGGGCCAACGTCCTGACTTTC. Amino acid sequence: CASSLHPGANVLTF.